This entry describes one T cell receptor beta chain. Ages ranged from roughly 18 to 100 years, with residence in under 25 US areas. This sample was included in a study of blood T cell repertoires in COVID-19. Germline values: CDR1 SGHTA, CDR2 FQGTGA. Deletions cut 2 bases from V and 0 bases from J, with 7 bases between. This CDR3 is 14 amino acids long. The protocol was immunoSEQ multiplex PCR, while the TCRdb copy is restricted to in-frame clones and leaves out a portion. The sample records approximately 240,000 clones, about 90% being singletons. The sequencing sample was made of PBMCs or T cells enriched from blood (not recorded which). The source of this sequence is a woman in her thirties with acute COVID-19. The chain joins TRBV7-3 to TRBJ1-1; D is unresolved. The CDR3 DNA reads as TGTGCCAGCAGCTTATCGGCGGTGAACACTGAAGCTTTCTTT. It encodes CASSLSAVNTEAFF.